This T cell receptor (beta chain) derives from a study of T-cell reconstitution after alpha-beta-depleted transplantation in children. The germline V gene encodes CDR1 DFQATT and CDR2 SNEGSKA (reference sequence). CDR3 length: 16 residues. V shed 4 bases and J 4 bases; nucleotides not matched to a gene: 13. Preparation of the TCRbeta library was carried out with unique molecular identifiers. TCRdb re-called the PCR reads through MiXCR, storing one row per CDR3 protein. The repertoire holds 350,000 to 400,000 distinct CDR3 sequences, with 10% to 15% as singletons. This clonotype was obtained from a human donor who donated a stem cell graft to a child with Fanconi anemia. The V gene is TRBV20-1, the J gene TRBJ2-4; 7 bases fit TRBD1. The specimen comprised PBMCs, sampled from the stem cell graft. The chain's CDR3 is CSAIHSGTANKNIQYF. CDR3 in DNA: TGCAGTGCTATTCACTCCGGGACAGCGAATAAAAACATTCAGTACTTC.